This T cell receptor beta chain was documented in a study of Graves' ophthalmopathy and Graves' hyperthyroidism. Study-wide findings and caveats: Sensitivity reached 70% to 71% and specificity 72% to 80% when the model predicted ophthalmopathy progression.

Using RNA transcripts, the TCR beta CDR3 regions were amplified. An initial RT-PCR round employing HTBI primers preceded a second-round multiplex PCR. TCRdb called the multiplex PCR reads again in MiXCR, with one record for every CDR3 protein. The sample yields some 350,000 distinct CDR3 sequences, approximately 18% seen once. With respect to this clonotype: Antigen specificity is unknown.

The TCR sequence derives from an adult woman with stable Graves' hyperthyroidism. Sequenced: peripheral blood.

The CDR3, as DNA: TGCGCCAGCAGCTCTGCACCAGGACAGGGCTCCTACGAGCAGTACTTC. Translated, it gives CASSSAPGQGSYEQYF. This rearrangement joins TRBV5-1 to TRBJ2-7, with 8 bases that match TRBD1. There are 16 residues in the CDR3. Germline V gene sequence: CDR1 SGHRS, CDR2 YFSETQ. V trimming: 3 bases; J trimming: 0 bases; junction bases outside the gene matches: 8. Filled out from reference TRBV5-1 and TRBJ2-7, the complete variable domain reads KAGVTQTPRYLIKTRGQQVTLSCSPISGHRSVSWYQQTPGQGLQFLFEYFSETQRNKGNFPGRFSGRQFSNSRSEMNVSTLELGDSALYLCASSSAPGQGSYEQYFGPGTRLTVT.